Listed here are 13 T cell receptor beta chains from one sample, sequenced in a study of cytomegalovirus exposure and HLA in healthy donors. PCR amplification relied on 60 Vbeta primers (plus 13 Jbeta primers). Profiling relied on immunoSEQ multiplex PCR, and the TCRdb table lists in-frame clones only, not all of them. The sample carries some 160,000 clones, more than 75% recorded once. The specimen sequenced was PBMCs. The receptor source for this set is a man aged 25 to 40 in good health and CMV-seropositive.

The gene calls are TRBV4-3 and TRBJ1-2; 7 bases align to TRBD1. CDR3 length: 15 residues. The germline V gene has CDR1 LGHNA and CDR2 YSLEER. J lost 6 bases, V lost 0 bases, and 7 bases had no gene match. In DNA, the CDR3 is TGCGCCAGCAGCCAAGATATAAGGGGGCGCGATGGCTACACCTTC. This translates into CASSQDIRGRDGYTF.

The chain links TRBV11-3 to TRBJ2-7; possible D gene TRBD2, 5 bases. The CDR3 sequence is 17 residues long. V lost 1 base and J lost 0, with 16 bases in between. Germline assignment: CDR1 SGHNT and CDR2 YENEEA. DNA for the CDR3: TGTGCCAGCAGCTTAGCGCAATGGAGTGGGAGCTCCTACGAGCAGTACTTC. Its translation: CASSLAQWSGSSYEQYF.

The V gene is TRBV7-9, the J gene TRBJ2-3; weak D call: TRBD2 (6 bases). The CDR3 spans 14 residues. V gave up 3 bases and J gave up 5 bases, with 12 bases separating them. CDR1 SEHNR and CDR2 FQNEAQ come from the germline V gene (reference sequence). The CDR3 DNA is TGTGCCAGCAGCTTCGGAGGGAGAGTAGATACGCAGTATTTT. This encodes CASSFGGRVDTQYF.

This sequence joins TRBV19 and TRBJ2-2; the D is unclear. The CDR3 is 14 residues long. V dropped 7 bases and J dropped 8 bases, with 17 bases sitting between them. Germline V CDR1 and CDR2: LNHDA, SQIVND (reference sequence). The CDR3 DNA reads as TGTGCCAGTATGAGGATCTATCCTAGTGGGGAGCTGTTTTTT. This codes for CASMRIYPSGELFF. Together with reference TRBV19 and TRBJ2-2, the CDR3 gives the full variable domain: DGGITQSPKYLFRKEGQNVTLSCEQNLNHDAMYWYRQDPGQGLRLIYYSQIVNDFQKGDIAEGYSVSREKKESFPLTVTSAQKNPTAFYLCASMRIYPSGELFFGEGSRLTVL.

This clone was recorded only once. V gene TRBV29-1 combines with J gene TRBJ1-2; D is unclear. Germline V gene lookup returns CDR1 SQVTM and CDR2 ANQGSEA. Deletions cut 0 bases from V and 5 bases from J, with 7 bases between. This CDR3 comprises 12 residues. The CDR3 loop is CSVEDRGYGYTF. CDR3 in DNA: TGCAGCGTTGAAGATCGCGGGTATGGCTACACCTTC.

The chain couples TRBV9 to TRBJ1-3; D remains unclear. Germline lookup yields CDR1 SGDLS and CDR2 YYNGEE. This CDR3 is built from 16 residues. V was cut by 3 bases and J by 0 bases, with 13 bases left in between. CDR3 sequence: CASSGAPVVSGNTIYF. CDR3 bases: TGTGCCAGCAGCGGAGCCCCCGTGGTCTCTGGAAACACCATATATTTT.

The V gene is TRBV9, the J gene TRBJ2-1; 9 bases line up with TRBD1. The CDR3 is 18 amino acids. Trimming cost V 4 bases and J 13 bases; bases outside gene matches: 24. CDR1 SGDLS and CDR2 YYNGEE come from the germline V gene. The CDR3 region is CASSPRGAGQGVGTAQFF. The CDR3 DNA reads as TGTGCCAGCAGCCCCCGAGGAGCGGGACAGGGAGTTGGGACGGCACAGTTCTTC.

The chain is built from TRBV11-2 and TRBJ2-7; D is perhaps TRBD1 (6 bases). CDR1 is SGHAT, CDR2 FQNNGV, per germline. The CDR3 sequence is 12 residues long. V lost 4 bases, J lost 11 bases, and 15 bases lay in between. The CDR3 loop reads CASSSYRDIEYF. The CDR3 DNA follows: TGTGCCAGCAGCTCCTACCGGGACATTGAGTACTTC.

Remarks on this clone: The DNA is left out, because the CDR3 cannot be placed on it with certainty; the CDR3 is given as TCRdb lists it. The chain has TRBV27 and TRBJ1-2; TRBD1, the table's D call, lacks a check against the DNA. CDR1 and CDR2 from the germline V gene are MNHEY and SMNVEV (reference sequence). The CDR3 has 16 amino acids, counting both end residues. Here the CDR3 reads CASSSSGAGADYGYTF.

The rearrangement links TRBV6-1 to TRBJ2-1; maybe TRBD1 (5 bases). The ends were cut back, 6 bases at V and 15 bases at J, with 15 bases in the middle. This CDR3 has 11 residues. CDR1 and CDR2 (germline): MNHNS, SASEGT. The CDR3 coding sequence is TGTGCCAGCAGGACTCGACAGATTCTGTTCTTC. Its translation: CASRTRQILFF.

The CDR3 loop reads CASSLWGGRPGELFF. The DNA for the CDR3 is TGTGCCAGCAGCTTGTGGGGGGGCCGGCCCGGGGAGCTGTTTTTT. This sequence joins TRBV5-6 and TRBJ2-2, with D possibly being TRBD2 (7 bases). Trimming cost V 1 base and J 6 bases, with 13 bases left between them. The CDR3 extends over 15 amino acids. From germline, CDR1 is SGHDT and CDR2 YYEEEE.

This CDR3 is CASRNPGQGIHGYTF. CDR3 nucleotide sequence: TGTGCCAGCAGAAATCCGGGACAGGGTATCCATGGCTACACCTTC. This sequence joins TRBV9 and TRBJ1-2, with 9 bases identical to TRBD1. This CDR3 is built from 15 residues. The ends lost 5 bases at V and 6 bases at J; junction bases unmatched: 11. The germline V gene has CDR1 SGDLS and CDR2 YYNGEE.

This chain uses TRBV5-1 with TRBJ2-1, with D maybe TRBD2 (5 bases). CDR1 is SGHRS and CDR2 is YFSETQ in the germline V gene. The V end lost 0 bases, the J end lost 2 bases, and 9 bases lay between the germline ends. The CDR3 has 15 amino acids. The CDR3 DNA is TGCGCCAGCAGCTTGGAGAGGGTCCCCTACAATGAGCAGTTCTTC. Protein product: CASSLERVPYNEQFF.